The 17 T cell receptor beta chains below were found in one sample sequenced in a study of blood T cell repertoires in COVID-19. TCRdb's copy holds only in-frame clones and misses some; the assay was immunoSEQ multiplex PCR. The profile shows over 150,000 clones, roughly 80% of them singletons. The material sequenced was peripheral blood. The receptors originated from a man aged 80 or over with acute or convalescent COVID-19.

J is TRBJ2-7 and V is TRBV18; TRBD1 agrees at 10 bases. The CDR3 has 16 amino acids. The V gene's germline CDR1 is KGHSH and CDR2 LQKENI. V lost 3 bases, J lost 2 bases, and 7 bases stayed unmatched. In nucleotides, the CDR3 is TGTGCCAGCTCACCCTATGCGGGACAGGGGACCTACGAGCAGTACTTC. It codes for CASSPYAGQGTYEQYF.

The V call is TRBV9, the J call TRBJ2-1; 10 bases fit TRBD2. Germline CDR1 is SGDLS and CDR2 is YYNGEE. J lost 6 bases, V lost 0 bases, and 3 bases had no gene match. This CDR3 has 15 residues. CDR3 sequence: CASSVELAGPNEQFF. The CDR3 region has the DNA TGTGCCAGCAGCGTAGAACTAGCGGGGCCCAATGAGCAGTTCTTC.

This chain connects TRBV5-4 to TRBJ2-3; 13 positions agree with TRBD2. CDR3 length equals 16 residues. Germline V CDR1 and CDR2: SGHNT, YYREEE (reference sequence). V was clipped by 4 bases and J by 3 bases; unmatched bases: 5. In DNA, the CDR3 is TGTGCCAGCAGCCACGGGACTAGCGGGGTAACAGATACGCAGTATTTT. It yields the protein CASSHGTSGVTDTQYF.

The rearrangement joins TRBV18 to TRBJ2-7; the D is unclear. The CDR3 consists of 13 residues. CDR1 is KGHSH and CDR2 is LQKENI in the germline V gene. V lost 3 bases and J 4 bases, leaving 10 bases between the germline ends. The CDR3 DNA reads as TGTGCCAGCTCACCCCTGGAGTCGTACGAGCAGTACTTC. Amino acids: CASSPLESYEQYF.

The chain joins TRBV12-3 or TRBV12-4 to TRBJ2-1; 7 positions match TRBD1. This CDR3 is built from 13 residues. V was pared by 2 bases and J by 15 bases, with 10 bases of the junction left unmatched. The chain's CDR3 is CASSLMGQSPAFF. For the CDR3, the DNA is TGTGCCAGCAGTTTAATGGGACAGTCCCCCGCGTTCTTC.

The CDR3 DNA sequence: TGTGCCAGCAGCTTAGAAGGTGCTAGCGGGGCGTTTCTCTACGAGCAGTACTTC. Residues: CASSLEGASGAFLYEQYF. V usage is TRBV11-3 and J usage is TRBJ2-7; 9 bases are a match to TRBD2. This CDR3 contains 18 residues. Losses at the gene ends were 0 bases for V and 3 bases for J; bases not matched to a gene: 12. In germline, CDR1 is SGHNT, CDR2 YENEEA. The full variable domain, with the rest looked up from reference TRBV11-3 and TRBJ2-7, is EAGVVQSPRYKIIEKKQPVAFWCNPISGHNTLYWYLQNLGQGPELLIRYENEEAVDDSQLPKDRFSAERLKGVDSTLKIQPAELGDSAVYLCASSLEGASGAFLYEQYFGPGTRLTVT.

This clone was counted only a few times. The J gene is TRBJ1-1, the V gene TRBV5-1; 7 nucleotides align to TRBD1. J lost 0 bases, V lost 4 bases, and 3 bases had no gene match. This CDR3 is built from 14 residues. CDR1 and CDR2 from the germline V gene are SGHRS and YFSETQ. The CDR3 loop reads CASSLDRVNTEAFF. In DNA form, the CDR3 reads TGCGCCAGCAGCCTAGACAGGGTGAACACTGAAGCTTTCTTT. Full variable domain (outside the CDR3, taken from reference TRBV5-1 and TRBJ1-1): KAGVTQTPRYLIKTRGQQVTLSCSPISGHRSVSWYQQTPGQGLQFLFEYFSETQRNKGNFPGRFSGRQFSNSRSEMNVSTLELGDSALYLCASSLDRVNTEAFFGQGTRLTVV.

V usage is TRBV7-2 and J usage is TRBJ2-5, with 10 bases aligning to TRBD2. J gave up 3 bases and V 5 bases, and 9 bases lay outside the gene matches. Germline V gene data show CDR1 as SGHTA and CDR2 as FQGNSA. The CDR3 is made up of 16 amino acids. The CDR3 nucleotides read TGTGCCAGCAGCCCAAGCCTAGCGGGGGCTAAAGAGACCCAGTACTTC. Translation: CASSPSLAGAKETQYF.

The chain employs TRBV19 and TRBJ1-1; 7 bases are a match to TRBD1. The germline V gene encodes CDR1 LNHDA and CDR2 SQIVND (reference sequence). V shed 7 bases, J shed 5 bases, and the junction held 13 bases outside the gene matches. The CDR3 contains 15 residues. The CDR3: CASIVSDRARTEAFF. The CDR3 DNA reads as TGTGCCAGTATCGTGAGTGACAGGGCTAGGACTGAAGCTTTCTTT. Full variable domain (remainder filled in from reference TRBV19 and TRBJ1-1): DGGITQSPKYLFRKEGQNVTLSCEQNLNHDAMYWYRQDPGQGLRLIYYSQIVNDFQKGDIAEGYSVSREKKESFPLTVTSAQKNPTAFYLCASIVSDRARTEAFFGQGTRLTVV.

This clone appeared a few times. The rearrangement joins TRBV11-3 to TRBJ2-2, with a possible D match to TRBD1 (5 bases). Germline V gene lookup returns CDR1 SGHNT and CDR2 YENEEA. The CDR3 has 15 amino acids. V lost 7 bases, J lost 4 bases, and 16 bases lay in between. CDR3 residues: CASTKGQGSTGELFF. CDR3 nucleotide sequence: TGTGCCAGCACCAAGGGCCAGGGCTCCACCGGGGAGCTGTTTTTT.

This clone was detected once. The gene calls are TRBV9 and TRBJ1-1; no clear D. Trimming pared 0 bases from V and 3 bases from J, leaving 6 bases between. The V gene's germline CDR1 is SGDLS and CDR2 YYNGEE. This CDR3 spans 13 amino acids. Here the CDR3 DNA reads TGTGCCAGCAGCGTAGATCAGGACACTGAAGCTTTCTTT. Its translation: CASSVDQDTEAFF.

The gene calls are TRBV4-2 and TRBJ2-1; D is possibly TRBD2 (7 bases). The V and J ends lost 2 bases and 9 bases respectively, with 23 bases between them. The CDR3 has 17 amino acids. Germline CDR1 reads LGHNA; CDR2 reads YNFKEQ. CDR3 in amino acids: CASSQPRGGEKRSEQFF. The CDR3 nucleotides read TGTGCCAGCAGCCAACCCCGAGGGGGGGAAAAGAGGAGTGAGCAGTTCTTC.

Only one count was recorded for this clone. The CDR3 sequence: CSAHSTASVYF. In nucleotides, the CDR3 is TGCAGTGCCCACTCGACAGCATCAGTATATTTT. V is TRBV20-1 and J is TRBJ1-3; a possible D gene is TRBD1 (5 bases). CDR3 size: 11 residues. Germline V gene data show CDR1 as DFQATT and CDR2 as SNEGSKA (reference sequence). Trimming cost V 6 bases and J 14 bases, with 17 bases left between them.

This chain uses TRBV5-1 with TRBJ2-1; 11 positions agree with TRBD2. Germline CDR1 and CDR2: SGHRS and YFSETQ. V lost 4 bases to trimming and J lost 1 base; unmatched junction nucleotides: 4. The CDR3 is 16 residues long. CDR3 sequence: CASSGTSGSSYNEQFF. In DNA form, the CDR3 reads TGCGCCAGCAGCGGGACTAGCGGTTCTTCCTACAATGAGCAGTTCTTC.

The chain employs TRBV5-4 and TRBJ1-4, with 9 positions matching TRBD1. CDR1 is SGHNT, CDR2 YYREEE, per germline (reference sequence). The CDR3 runs to 16 residues. Unmatched junction bases numbered 7, after V lost 4 bases and J lost 3 bases. The CDR3 bases are TGTGCCAGCAGCACCGACAGGGGGGCGGCTAATGAAAAACTGTTTTTT. This encodes CASSTDRGAANEKLFF. Combining the CDR3 with reference TRBV5-4 and TRBJ1-4 gives the whole variable domain ETGVTQSPTHLIKTRGQQVTLRCSSQSGHNTVSWYQQALGQGPQFIFQYYREEENGRGNFPPRFSGLQFPNYSSELNVNALELDDSALYLCASSTDRGAANEKLFFGSGTQLSVL.

This clone occurred a few times. This chain links TRBV10-2 with TRBJ2-3; 13 nucleotides line up with TRBD2. Germline-derived CDR1 and CDR2 are WSHSY and SAAADI. The CDR3 covers 15 residues. Unmatched junction bases numbered 7, after V lost 4 bases and J lost 9 bases. This chain's CDR3 is CASSGIGLAGETQYF. In DNA, the CDR3 is TGCGCCAGCAGTGGAATAGGACTAGCGGGGGAGACGCAGTATTTT.

This chain joins TRBV25-1 and TRBJ1-6; TRBD1 might be the D (6 bases). The CDR3 spans 17 residues. Germline V lookup: CDR1 MGHDK, CDR2 SYGVNS. The V gene lost 0 bases and the J gene lost 7 bases, with 16 bases spanning the gap. Here the CDR3 reads CASSEYSSGAGNSPLHF. The CDR3 region has the DNA TGTGCCAGCAGTGAATATTCCTCAGGGGCCGGCAATTCACCCCTCCACTTT.